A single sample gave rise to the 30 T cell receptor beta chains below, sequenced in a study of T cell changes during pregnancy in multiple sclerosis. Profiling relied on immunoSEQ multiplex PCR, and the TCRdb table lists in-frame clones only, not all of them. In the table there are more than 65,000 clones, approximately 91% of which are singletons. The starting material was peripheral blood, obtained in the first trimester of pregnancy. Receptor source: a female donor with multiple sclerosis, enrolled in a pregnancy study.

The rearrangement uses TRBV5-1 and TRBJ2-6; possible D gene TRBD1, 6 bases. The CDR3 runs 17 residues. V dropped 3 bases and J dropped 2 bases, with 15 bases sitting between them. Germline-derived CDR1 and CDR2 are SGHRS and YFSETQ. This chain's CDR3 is CASSYTTGLTGANVLTF. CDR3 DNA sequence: TGCGCCAGCAGCTATACAACAGGGTTGACTGGGGCCAACGTCCTGACTTTC.

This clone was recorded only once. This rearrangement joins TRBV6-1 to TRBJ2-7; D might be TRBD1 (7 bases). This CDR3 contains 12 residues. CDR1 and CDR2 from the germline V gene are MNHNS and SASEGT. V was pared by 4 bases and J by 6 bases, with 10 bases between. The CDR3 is CASSGQGGEQYF. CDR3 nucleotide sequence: TGTGCCAGCAGTGGACAGGGAGGCGAGCAGTACTTC.

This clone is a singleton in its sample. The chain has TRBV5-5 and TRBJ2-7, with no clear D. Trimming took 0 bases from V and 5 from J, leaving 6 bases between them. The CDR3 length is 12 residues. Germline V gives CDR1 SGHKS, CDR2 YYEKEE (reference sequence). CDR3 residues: CASSLVFNEQYF. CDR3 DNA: TGTGCCAGCAGCTTGGTTTTCAACGAGCAGTACTTC.

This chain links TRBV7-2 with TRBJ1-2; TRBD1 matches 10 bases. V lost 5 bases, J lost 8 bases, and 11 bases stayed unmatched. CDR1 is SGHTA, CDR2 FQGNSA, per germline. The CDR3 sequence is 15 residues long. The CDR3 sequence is CASSPKTGGLEGYTF. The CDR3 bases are TGTGCCAGCAGCCCCAAGACAGGGGGCCTAGAGGGCTACACCTTC. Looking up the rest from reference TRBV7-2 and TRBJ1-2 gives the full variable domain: GAGVSQSPSNKVTEKGKDVELRCDPISGHTALYWYRQSLGQGLEFLIYFQGNSAPDKSGLPSDRFSAERTGGSVSTLTIQRTQQEDSAVYLCASSPKTGGLEGYTFGSGTRLTVV.

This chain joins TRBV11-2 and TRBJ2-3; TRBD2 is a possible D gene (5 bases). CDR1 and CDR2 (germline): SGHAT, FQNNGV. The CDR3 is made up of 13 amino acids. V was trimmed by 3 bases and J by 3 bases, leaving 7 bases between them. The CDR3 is CASSLGATDTQYF. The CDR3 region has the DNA TGTGCCAGCAGCTTGGGAGCGACAGATACGCAGTATTTT.

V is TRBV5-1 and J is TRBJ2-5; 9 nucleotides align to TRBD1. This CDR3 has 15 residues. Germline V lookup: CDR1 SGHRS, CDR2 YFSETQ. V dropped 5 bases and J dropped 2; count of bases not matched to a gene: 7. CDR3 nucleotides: TGCGCCAGCAGGCATCCGGGACAGGGTCAAGAGACCCAGTACTTC. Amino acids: CASRHPGQGQETQYF.

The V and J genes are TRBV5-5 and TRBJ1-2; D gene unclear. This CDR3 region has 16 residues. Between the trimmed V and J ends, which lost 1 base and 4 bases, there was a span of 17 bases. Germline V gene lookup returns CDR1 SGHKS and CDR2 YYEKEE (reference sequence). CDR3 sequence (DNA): TGTGCCAGCAGCTTGATTACGGGGTCTGGTCTCTATGGCTACACCTTC. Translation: CASSLITGSGLYGYTF.

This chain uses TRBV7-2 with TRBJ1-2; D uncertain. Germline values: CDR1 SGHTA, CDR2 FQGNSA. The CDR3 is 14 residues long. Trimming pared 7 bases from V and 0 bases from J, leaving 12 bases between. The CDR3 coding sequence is TGTGCCAGCACGTCCCGCACAGCTAACTATGGCTACACCTTC. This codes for CASTSRTANYGYTF. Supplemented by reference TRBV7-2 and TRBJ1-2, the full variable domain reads GAGVSQSPSNKVTEKGKDVELRCDPISGHTALYWYRQSLGQGLEFLIYFQGNSAPDKSGLPSDRFSAERTGGSVSTLTIQRTQQEDSAVYLCASTSRTANYGYTFGSGTRLTVV.

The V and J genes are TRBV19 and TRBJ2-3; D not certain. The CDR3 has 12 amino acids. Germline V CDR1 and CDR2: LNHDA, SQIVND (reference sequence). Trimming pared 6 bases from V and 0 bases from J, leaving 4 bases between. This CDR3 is CASRSSTDTQYF. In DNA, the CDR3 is TGTGCCAGTAGGTCTAGCACAGATACGCAGTATTTT.

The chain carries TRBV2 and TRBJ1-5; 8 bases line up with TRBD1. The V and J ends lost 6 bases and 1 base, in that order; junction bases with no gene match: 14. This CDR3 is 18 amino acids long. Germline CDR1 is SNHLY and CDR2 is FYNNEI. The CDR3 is CASRGLKTGVESNQPQHF. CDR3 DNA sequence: TGTGCCAGCAGGGGGTTGAAGACAGGGGTAGAGAGCAATCAGCCCCAGCATTTT.

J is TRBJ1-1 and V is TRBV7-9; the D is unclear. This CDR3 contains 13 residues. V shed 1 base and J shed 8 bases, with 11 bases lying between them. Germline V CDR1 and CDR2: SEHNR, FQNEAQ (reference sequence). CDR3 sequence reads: CASSLGGLPEAFF. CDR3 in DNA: TGTGCCAGCAGCTTAGGCGGACTGCCAGAAGCTTTCTTT. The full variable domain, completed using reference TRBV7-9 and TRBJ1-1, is DTGVSQNPRHKITKRGQNVTFRCDPISEHNRLYWYRQTLGQGPEFLTYFQNEAQLEKSRLLSDRFSAERPKGSFSTLEIQRTEQGDSAMYLCASSLGGLPEAFFGQGTRLTVV.

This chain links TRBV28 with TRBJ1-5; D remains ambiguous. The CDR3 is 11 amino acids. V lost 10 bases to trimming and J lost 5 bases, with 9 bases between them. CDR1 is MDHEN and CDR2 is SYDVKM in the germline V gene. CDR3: CATSTDQPQHF. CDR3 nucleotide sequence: TGTGCCACCTCTACTGATCAGCCCCAGCATTTT.

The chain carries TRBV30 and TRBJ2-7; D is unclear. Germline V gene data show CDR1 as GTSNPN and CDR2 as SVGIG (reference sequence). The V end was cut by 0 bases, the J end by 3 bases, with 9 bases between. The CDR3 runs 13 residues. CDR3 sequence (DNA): TGTGCCTGGAGTGTAAATGTCGGCTACGAGCAGTACTTC. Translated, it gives CAWSVNVGYEQYF.

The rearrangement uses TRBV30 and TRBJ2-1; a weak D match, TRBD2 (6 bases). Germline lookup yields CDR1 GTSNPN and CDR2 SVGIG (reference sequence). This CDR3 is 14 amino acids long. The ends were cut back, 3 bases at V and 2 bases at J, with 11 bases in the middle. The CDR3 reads CAWSRGIAYNEQFF. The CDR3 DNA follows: TGTGCCTGGAGCCGCGGGATTGCCTACAATGAGCAGTTCTTC.

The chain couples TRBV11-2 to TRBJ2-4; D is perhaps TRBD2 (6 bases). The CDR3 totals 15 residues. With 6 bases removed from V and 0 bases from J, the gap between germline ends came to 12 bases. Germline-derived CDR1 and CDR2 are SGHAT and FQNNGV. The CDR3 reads CASRPFGGAKNIQYF. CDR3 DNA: TGTGCCAGCAGACCCTTCGGGGGAGCCAAAAACATTCAGTACTTC. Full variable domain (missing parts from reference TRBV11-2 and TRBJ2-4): EAGVAQSPRYKIIEKRQSVAFWCNPISGHATLYWYQQILGQGPKLLIQFQNNGVVDDSQLPKDRFSAERLKGVDSTLKIQPAKLEDSAVYLCASRPFGGAKNIQYFGAGTRLSVL.

CDR3 amino acids: CASSHSLGSGDSYEQYF. The CDR3, as DNA: TGTGCCAGTAGTCACTCCCTCGGTAGCGGGGACTCCTACGAGCAGTACTTC. This chain joins TRBV19 and TRBJ2-7; TRBD2 matches 8 bases. V lost 5 bases to trimming and J lost 0 bases; unmatched junction nucleotides: 12. The CDR3 has 17 residues. Germline assignment: CDR1 LNHDA and CDR2 SQIVND (reference sequence).

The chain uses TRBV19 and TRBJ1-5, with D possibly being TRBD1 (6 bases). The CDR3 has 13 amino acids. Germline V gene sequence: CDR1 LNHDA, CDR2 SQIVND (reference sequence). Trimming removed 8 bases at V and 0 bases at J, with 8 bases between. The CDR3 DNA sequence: TGTGCCAGTGGGACATATAGCAATCAGCCCCAGCATTTT. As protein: CASGTYSNQPQHF.

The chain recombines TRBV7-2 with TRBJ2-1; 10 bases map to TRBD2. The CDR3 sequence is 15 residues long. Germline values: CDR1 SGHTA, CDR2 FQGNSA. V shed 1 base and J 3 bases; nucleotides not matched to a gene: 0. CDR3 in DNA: TGTGCCAGCAGCTTAGGGACTAGCGGCTACAATGAGCAGTTCTTC. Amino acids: CASSLGTSGYNEQFF. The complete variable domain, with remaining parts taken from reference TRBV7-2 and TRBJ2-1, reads GAGVSQSPSNKVTEKGKDVELRCDPISGHTALYWYRQSLGQGLEFLIYFQGNSAPDKSGLPSDRFSAERTGGSVSTLTIQRTQQEDSAVYLCASSLGTSGYNEQFFGPGTRLTVL.

The CDR3 DNA is TGTGCCAGCAGCGTAACTAGCGGACACTACGAGCAGTACTTC. Amino acids: CASSVTSGHYEQYF. This chain connects TRBV11-2 to TRBJ2-7; 8 nucleotides line up with TRBD2. CDR1 SGHAT and CDR2 FQNNGV come from the germline V gene. Trimming took 5 bases from V and 3 from J; bases not matched to a gene: 6. The CDR3 has 14 amino acids.

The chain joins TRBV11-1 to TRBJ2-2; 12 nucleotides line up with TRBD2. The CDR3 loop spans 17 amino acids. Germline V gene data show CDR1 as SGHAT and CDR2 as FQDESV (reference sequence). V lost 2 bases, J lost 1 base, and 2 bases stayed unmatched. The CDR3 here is CASSLTTSGGNTGELFF. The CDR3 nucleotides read TGTGCCAGCAGCTTAACGACTAGCGGGGGGAACACCGGGGAGCTGTTTTTT.

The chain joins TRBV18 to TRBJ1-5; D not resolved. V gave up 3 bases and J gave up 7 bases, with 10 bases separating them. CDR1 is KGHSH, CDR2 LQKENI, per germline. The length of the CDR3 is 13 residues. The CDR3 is CASSPSGVQPQHF. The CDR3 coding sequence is TGTGCCAGCTCACCGTCCGGGGTACAGCCCCAGCATTTT.

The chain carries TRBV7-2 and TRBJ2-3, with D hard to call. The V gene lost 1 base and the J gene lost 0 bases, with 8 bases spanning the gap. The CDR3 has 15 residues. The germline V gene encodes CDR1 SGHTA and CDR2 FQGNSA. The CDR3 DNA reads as TGTGCCAGCAGCTTAGTCCCCTTAAGCACAGATACGCAGTATTTT. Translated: CASSLVPLSTDTQYF.

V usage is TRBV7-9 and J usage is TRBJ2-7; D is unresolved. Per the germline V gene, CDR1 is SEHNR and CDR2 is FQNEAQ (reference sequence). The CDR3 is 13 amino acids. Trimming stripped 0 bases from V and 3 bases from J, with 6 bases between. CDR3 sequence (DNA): TGTGCCAGCAGCTTAGCGCCCGGCTACGAGCAGTACTTC. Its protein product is CASSLAPGYEQYF.

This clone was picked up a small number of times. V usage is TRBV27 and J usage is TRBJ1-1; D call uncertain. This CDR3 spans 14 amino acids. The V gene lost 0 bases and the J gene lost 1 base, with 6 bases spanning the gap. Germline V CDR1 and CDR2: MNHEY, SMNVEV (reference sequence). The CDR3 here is CASSLSTANTEAFF. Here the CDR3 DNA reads TGTGCCAGCAGTTTATCAACAGCGAACACTGAAGCTTTCTTT.

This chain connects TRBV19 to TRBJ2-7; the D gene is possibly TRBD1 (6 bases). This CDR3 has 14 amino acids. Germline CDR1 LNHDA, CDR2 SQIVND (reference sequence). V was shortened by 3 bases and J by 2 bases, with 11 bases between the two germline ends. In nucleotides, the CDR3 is TGTGCCAGTAGTATGACAGGAATCCCCTACGAGCAGTACTTC. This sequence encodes CASSMTGIPYEQYF.

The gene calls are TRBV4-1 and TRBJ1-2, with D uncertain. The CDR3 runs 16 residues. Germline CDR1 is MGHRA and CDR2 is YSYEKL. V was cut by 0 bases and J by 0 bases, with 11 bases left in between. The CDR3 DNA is TGCGCCAGCAGCCAAGAGAAACAGCTCTCTAACTATGGCTACACCTTC. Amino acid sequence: CASSQEKQLSNYGYTF.

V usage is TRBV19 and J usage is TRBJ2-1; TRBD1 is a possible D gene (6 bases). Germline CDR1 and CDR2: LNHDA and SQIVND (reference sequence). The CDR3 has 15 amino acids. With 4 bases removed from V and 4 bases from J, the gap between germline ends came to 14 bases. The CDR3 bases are TGTGCCAGTAGTACCCAAGGGGGTCAATACAATGAGCAGTTCTTC. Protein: CASSTQGGQYNEQFF. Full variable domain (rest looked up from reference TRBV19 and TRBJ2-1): DGGITQSPKYLFRKEGQNVTLSCEQNLNHDAMYWYRQDPGQGLRLIYYSQIVNDFQKGDIAEGYSVSREKKESFPLTVTSAQKNPTAFYLCASSTQGGQYNEQFFGPGTRLTVL.

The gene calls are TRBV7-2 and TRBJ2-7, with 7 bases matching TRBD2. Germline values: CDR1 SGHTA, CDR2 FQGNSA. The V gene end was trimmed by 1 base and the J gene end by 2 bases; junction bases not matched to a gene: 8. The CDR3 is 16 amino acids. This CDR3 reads CASSLGAGGGTYEQYF. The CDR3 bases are TGTGCCAGCAGCTTAGGGGCAGGCGGGGGAACCTACGAGCAGTACTTC.

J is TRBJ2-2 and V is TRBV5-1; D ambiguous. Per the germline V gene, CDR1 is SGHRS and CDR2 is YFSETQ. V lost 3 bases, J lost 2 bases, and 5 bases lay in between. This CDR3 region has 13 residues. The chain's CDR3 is CASSSLNTGELFF. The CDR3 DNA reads TGCGCCAGCAGCTCTCTCAACACCGGGGAGCTGTTTTTT.

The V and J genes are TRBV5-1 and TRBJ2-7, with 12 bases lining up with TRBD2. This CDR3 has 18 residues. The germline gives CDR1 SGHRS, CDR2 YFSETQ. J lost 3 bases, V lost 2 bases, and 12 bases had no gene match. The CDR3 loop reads CASSFRPGLAGFNYEQYF. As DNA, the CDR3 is TGCGCCAGCAGCTTTAGGCCCGGACTAGCGGGGTTTAACTACGAGCAGTACTTC.